A single sample is the source of the 3 T cell receptor beta chains below, sequenced in a study of OX40 agonist ivuxolimab in advanced cancers. TCRdb's copy holds only in-frame clones and misses some; the assay was immunoSEQ multiplex PCR. The sample includes 14,000 or so clones, roughly 71% of them seen just once. The specimen was CD4+ or CD8+ T cells sorted from blood, collected in a trial of the OX40 agonist ivuxolimab. These receptors were obtained from an adult with an advanced solid tumor such as melanoma, head and neck, liver or kidney cancer.

V and J are TRBV7-8 and TRBJ1-2; TRBD1 matches 8 bases. With V trimmed by 6 bases and J by 4 bases, 13 bases remained unmatched. The CDR3 spans 16 residues. The V gene's germline CDR1 is SGHVS and CDR2 FQNEAQ. The CDR3: CASSPETGEGSYGYTF. The CDR3 nucleotides are TGTGCCAGCAGTCCTGAGACAGGGGAAGGGTCCTATGGCTACACCTTC.

V usage is TRBV19 and J usage is TRBJ1-3, with D possibly matching TRBD1 (5 bases). The CDR3 extends over 17 amino acids. Trimming pared 0 bases from V and 0 bases from J, leaving 12 bases between. Germline V lookup: CDR1 LNHDA, CDR2 SQIVND (reference sequence). CDR3 nucleotides: TGTGCCAGTAGTATAGATGGTCCCAGGGCCTCTGGAAACACCATATATTTT. Residues: CASSIDGPRASGNTIYF.

Only one count was recorded for this clone. This rearrangement joins TRBV11-3 to TRBJ1-2, with D possibly being TRBD1 (5 bases). V lost 5 bases and J lost 0, with 19 bases in between. The CDR3 loop spans 17 amino acids. Germline values: CDR1 SGHNT, CDR2 YENEEA. Here the CDR3 reads CASSQRQTASTNYGYTF. The CDR3 DNA is TGTGCCAGCAGCCAACGGCAGACAGCCTCAACTAACTATGGCTACACCTTC.